This TCR beta chain was obtained from a study of T cell repertoires in cytomegalovirus infection. Across the whole study: From public TCR beta signatures came an indication of both CMV infection and matching HLA type.

From the reads, TCRdb called clonotypes with MiXCR, one entry per CDR3 protein. The sample has about 140,000 distinct CDR3 sequences; about 6% are singletons. The germline gives CDR1 LGHDT, CDR2 YNNKEL (reference sequence). The germline V and J ends were trimmed by 9 bases and 7 bases, with 16 bases remaining between them. The CDR3 spans 12 residues. Notes on the study in general: There were HLA-C-restricted CMV-specific TCR beta clonotypes dominating the ex vivo response. Cumulative public TCR beta family frequency identified CMV carriers with the relevant HLA.

Regarding this clonotype: What it binds is not known. This may be a read error: a much more frequent sequence differs by one nucleotide.

This chain connects TRBV3-1 to TRBJ2-7; D is perhaps TRBD1 or TRBD2 (6 bases each). The sequence was collected from a human donor in good health (CMV status not recorded). Some clones in this sample may be carry-over from other donors' samples. Sequencing was done on a sample of PBMCs. This CDR3 reads CARSHRDSEQYF. Written as DNA, the CDR3 is TGTGCCAGGAGTCACAGGGACTCGGAGCAGTACTTC.